This is a list of T cell receptor beta chains from one sample in a study of shared clonotypes between healthy human individuals. Using immunoSEQ multiplex PCR, the repertoire was profiled, and TCRdb retains in-frame clones only, with some absent. Seen here are about 2 million clones, about 95% observed once, and the top ten hold more than 0.95%. Sequencing was performed on naive CD8+ T cells sorted from blood. The receptors were gathered from a man aged 18 to 30 in good health. Both conserved end residues are part of each CDR3. D genes are given only for firm matches. The size field is filled for only some rows; it gives once, few, many or a size class.

v_gene	d_gene	j_gene	abundance	CDR3nt	CDR3aa
TRBV7-2	.	TRBJ2-3	.	TGTGCCAGCAGCTTCTTAACAGTCTTAGATACGCAGTATTTT	CASSFLTVLDTQYF
TRBV10-1	.	TRBJ2-7	.	TGCGCCAGCTCTGAGGGAAACCACGAGCAGTACTTC	CASSEGNHEQYF
TRBV5-3	.	TRBJ1-6	.	TGTGCCAGAAGCCCCCAGGGGAATAGCGATAATTCACCCCTCCACTTT	CARSPQGNSDNSPLHF
TRBV30	.	TRBJ2-7	.	TGTGCCTGGATGGGCAGGGAGGCCTACGAGCAGTACTTC	CAWMGREAYEQYF
TRBV19	.	TRBJ1-2	once	TGTGCCAGTAGTATTGGGGGCGCGCCGGGGGACCAAAACTATGGCTACACCTTC	CASSIGGAPGDQNYGYTF
TRBV4-1	.	TRBJ1-5	.	TGCGCCAGCAGCCAAGATGCCTTAGTAGGAAACGGCAATCAGCCCCAGCATTTT	CASSQDALVGNGNQPQHF
TRBV6-5	TRBD1	TRBJ2-2	.	TGTGCCAGCCTCTCGAGGACAGGGGTTAACGGGGAGCTGTTTTTT	CASLSRTGVNGELFF
TRBV6-1	TRBD2	TRBJ2-7	.	TGTGCCAGCAGGCTTGGACTAGCGGAAAACTACGAGCAGTACTTC	CASRLGLAENYEQYF
TRBV18	TRBD1	TRBJ1-1	.	TGTGCCAGCTCACCACCGAAGGGACAGTCTCCTGAAGCTTTCTTT	CASSPPKGQSPEAFF
TRBV6-1	.	TRBJ1-5	.	TGTGCCAGCAGTGACCTGGGACCCCTCAATCAGCCCCAGCATTTT	CASSDLGPLNQPQHF
TRBV4-1	TRBD1	TRBJ2-3	once	TGCGCCAGCCTGTCGCGGACAGGTGCGTATGATACGCAGTATTTT	CASLSRTGAYDTQYF
TRBV10-3	.	TRBJ2-1	.	TGTGCCATCAGTGAGTCGGGCAATGAGCAGTTCTTC	CAISESGNEQFF
TRBV10-3	.	TRBJ1-6	.	TGTGCCATCAGTGAGTCGAGTGTGGGGGGCTCCTATAATTCACCCCTCCACTTT	CAISESSVGGSYNSPLHF
TRBV27	.	TRBJ2-3	.	TGTGCCAGCAGTTATCGAGAGGGTACCGATACGCAGTATTTT	CASSYREGTDTQYF
TRBV7-9	TRBD1	TRBJ2-7	few	TGTGCCAGCAGCTTAGGAAGGGACAGCTCCTACGAGCAGTACTTC	CASSLGRDSSYEQYF
TRBV11-2	.	TRBJ2-1	.	TGTGCCAGCAGCCACCATGTGGATGAGCAGTTCTTC	CASSHHVDEQFF
TRBV4-3	.	TRBJ2-7	.	TGCGCCAGCAGCCAAGATCGAGCTGGACTGTACGAGCAGTACTTC	CASSQDRAGLYEQYF
TRBV11-1	TRBD1	TRBJ2-7	.	TGTGCCAGCAGCTTAACTTCCGGGACAGGGAGCTCCTACGAGCAGTACTTC	CASSLTSGTGSSYEQYF
TRBV13	TRBD1	TRBJ2-7	.	TGTGCCAGCAGCTTCAGGGGGCGCGAGCAGTACTTC	CASSFRGREQYF
TRBV7-9	.	TRBJ2-2	.	TGTGCCAGCAGCTTTGAAAGGTCCGGGGAGCTGTTTTTT	CASSFERSGELFF
TRBV6-1	.	TRBJ2-7	.	TGTGCCAGCACCCCTCGGGGCGCCTACGAGCAGTACTTC	CASTPRGAYEQYF
TRBV18	.	TRBJ2-3	.	TGTGCCAGCTCACTTTCAGGTGCGAGTCGGACAGATACGCAGTATTTT	CASSLSGASRTDTQYF
TRBV30	.	TRBJ1-2	.	TGTGCCACCTACGGTTCGGTGAGCTATGGCTACACCTTC	CATYGSVSYGYTF
TRBV5-1	TRBD2	TRBJ2-3	many	TGCGCCAGCAGGTCACACCCCGGGGGGGCCACAGATACGCAGTATTTT	CASRSHPGGATDTQYF
TRBV11-2	.	TRBJ2-7	once	TGTGCCAGCAGCTGGGGGACGGAACTACTTTCCAGCTCCTACGAGCAGTACTTC	CASSWGTELLSSSYEQYF
TRBV5-6	TRBD2	TRBJ2-5	.	TGTGCCAGCAGCCTAGCGGGCGGCGAAGAGACCCAGTACTTC	CASSLAGGEETQYF
TRBV4-1	TRBD1	TRBJ2-7	.	TGCGCCAGCAGCCAAGAAGGGACAGGGCACTACGAGCAGTACTTC	CASSQEGTGHYEQYF
TRBV4-1	TRBD1	TRBJ1-1	.	TGCGCCAGCAGCCAGGAACCGGGACAGATGAACACTGAAGCTTTCTTT	CASSQEPGQMNTEAFF
TRBV28	.	TRBJ2-1	.	TGTGCCAGCAGATCGGACCCGGGGGACTACAATGAGCAGTTCTTC	CASRSDPGDYNEQFF
TRBV7-9	.	TRBJ1-2	.	TGTGCCAGCAGCTTGTCGGACGAGGTTGGCTACACCTTC	CASSLSDEVGYTF
TRBV11-2	.	TRBJ2-7	.	TGTGCCAGCAGCTTCGGGACGGTGAACTACGAGCAGTACTTC	CASSFGTVNYEQYF
TRBV4-2	TRBD2	TRBJ2-4	many	TGTGCCAGCAGCCAGGGACTAGCGGGCCCGGGAAACATTCAGTACTTC	CASSQGLAGPGNIQYF
TRBV4-1	TRBD1	TRBJ2-4	.	TGCGCCAGCAGCCAAAGGGCCGGACAGGGTGAAAACATTCAGTACTTC	CASSQRAGQGENIQYF